This T cell receptor (beta chain) was recovered during a study of T cell responses to AZD1222 COVID-19 vaccine. Study details: Second doses that came at about 4 or about 12 weeks were put together.

Comments on this clone: What it binds is unknown.

Broader study findings: Compared with day 0, the breadth and depth of the Spike-specific TCR repertoire rose significantly after two doses of AZD1222. White British ancestry dominated among donors, who included more females, and clonal diversity was possibly underestimated. Reports say nearly half of spike-specific TCRs go after unmutated variant regions.

Assay: immunoSEQ multiplex PCR; the TCRdb copy retains only in-frame clones and omits some. Among 150,000 to 200,000 clones listed, around nine tenths were seen once. V trimming: 3 bases; J trimming: 2 bases; junction bases outside the gene matches: 6. Germline V gene lookup returns CDR1 MNHEY and CDR2 SMNVEV (reference sequence). The CDR3 sequence is 15 residues long. Source: peripheral blood, taken on day 0 of AZD1222 vaccination. This chain links TRBV27 with TRBJ2-7; 8 nucleotides line up with TRBD1. The TCR sequence derives from an adult in good health. The CDR3 sequence: CASSLRQGFAYEQYF. The CDR3 DNA reads TGTGCCAGCAGTTTGAGACAGGGGTTTGCCTACGAGCAGTACTTC.